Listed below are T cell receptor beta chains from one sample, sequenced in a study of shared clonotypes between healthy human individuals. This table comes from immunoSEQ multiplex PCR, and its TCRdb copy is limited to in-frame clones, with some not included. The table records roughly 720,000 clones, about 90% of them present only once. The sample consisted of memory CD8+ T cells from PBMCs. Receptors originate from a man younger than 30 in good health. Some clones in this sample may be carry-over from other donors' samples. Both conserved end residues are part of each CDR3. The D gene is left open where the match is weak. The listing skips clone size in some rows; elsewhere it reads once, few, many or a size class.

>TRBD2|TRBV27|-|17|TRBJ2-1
TGTGCCAGCAGTTTATATTCGGCGGGGGGGACCTACAATGAGCAGTTCTTC
CASSLYSAGGTYNEQFF
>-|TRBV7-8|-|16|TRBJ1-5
TGTGCCAGCAGCTTAGGTACCGGGGCCCGGGGTCAGCCCCAGCATTTT
CASSLGTGARGQPQHF
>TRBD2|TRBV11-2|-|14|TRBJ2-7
TGTGCCAGCAGCTTAGGACTAGCGGGACCGCAACAGTACTTC
CASSLGLAGPQQYF
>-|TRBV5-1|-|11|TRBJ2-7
TGCGCCAGCAGGGACTTGTACGAGCAGTACTTC
CASRDLYEQYF
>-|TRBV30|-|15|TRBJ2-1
TGTGCCTGGACCCGATTGATGGGGACCTACAATGAGCAGTTCTTC
CAWTRLMGTYNEQFF
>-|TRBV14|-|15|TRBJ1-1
TGTGCCAGCAGCCAAGAATCCGGGTGGTACACTGAAGCTTTCTTT
CASSQESGWYTEAFF
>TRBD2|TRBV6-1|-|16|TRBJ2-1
TGTGCCAGCAGTGAATGGATGGGGGAGGGCCGCAATGAGCAGTTCTTC
CASSEWMGEGRNEQFF
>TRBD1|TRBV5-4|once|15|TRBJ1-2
TGTGCCAGCAGCGAAAGACCGACAGGGGTGGGTGGCTACACCTTC
CASSERPTGVGGYTF
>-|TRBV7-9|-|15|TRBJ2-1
TGTGCCAGCAGCTTGGGTGGGACTCCCTACAATGAGCAGTTCTTC
CASSLGGTPYNEQFF
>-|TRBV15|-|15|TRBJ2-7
TGTGCCACCAGCACAGAAACAGGGATGGGATACGAGCAGTACTTC
CATSTETGMGYEQYF
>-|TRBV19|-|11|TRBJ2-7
TGTGCCAGTAGTTACGGATACGAGCAGTACTTC
CASSYGYEQYF
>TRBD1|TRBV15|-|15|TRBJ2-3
TGTGCCACCAGCAGAGTGGGGACAGCGAGAGATACGCAGTATTTT
CATSRVGTARDTQYF
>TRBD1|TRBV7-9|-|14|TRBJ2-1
TGTGCCAGCAGTCGAACAACAGGGGGCGGTGAGCAGTTCTTC
CASSRTTGGGEQFF
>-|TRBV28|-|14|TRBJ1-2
TGTGCCAGCAGTTTTGATCGGGCTCGGGATGGCTACACCTTC
CASSFDRARDGYTF
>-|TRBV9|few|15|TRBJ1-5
TGTGCCAGCAGCCTGGGAGGGACTTCGAATCAGCCCCAGCATTTT
CASSLGGTSNQPQHF
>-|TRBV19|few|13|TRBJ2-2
TGTGCCAGTTTACAGCTAAACACCGGGGAGCTGTTTTTT
CASLQLNTGELFF
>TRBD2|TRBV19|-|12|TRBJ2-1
TGTGCCAGTACAGCGGGAGAAGATGAGCAGTTCTTC
CASTAGEDEQFF
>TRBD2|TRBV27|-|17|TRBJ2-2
TGTGCCAGCAGTGTAGGACTAGCGGGAGGACCTCCCGGGGAGCTGTTTTTT
CASSVGLAGGPPGELFF
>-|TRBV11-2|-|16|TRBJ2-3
TGTGCCAGCAGCTTATACCGGACCCTGGGGGCAGATACGCAGTATTTT
CASSLYRTLGADTQYF
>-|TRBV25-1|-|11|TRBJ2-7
TGTGCCAGCAGTGACCTACACGAGCAGTACTTC
CASSDLHEQYF
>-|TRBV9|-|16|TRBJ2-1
TGTGCCAGCAGCTCCCCCCAGTTCAGCTCCTACAATGAGCAGTTCTTC
CASSSPQFSSYNEQFF
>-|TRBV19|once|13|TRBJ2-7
TGTGCCAGTAGTATCCTCGGGAATGACGAGCAGTACTTC
CASSILGNDEQYF
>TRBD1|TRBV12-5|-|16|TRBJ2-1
TGTGCTAGTGGTTTGGCCGGGACAGGGTTATGGGATGAGCAGTTCTTC
CASGLAGTGLWDEQFF
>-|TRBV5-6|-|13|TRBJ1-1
TGTGCCAGCAGCCAGGGCGGCTACACTGAAGCTTTCTTT
CASSQGGYTEAFF
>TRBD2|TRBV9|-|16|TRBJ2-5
TGTGCCAGCAGCGCGGGACTAGCGGGACTCCAAGAGACCCAGTACTTC
CASSAGLAGLQETQYF
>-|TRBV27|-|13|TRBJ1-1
TGTGCCAGCAGTTTGTACAGGGCCACTGAAGCTTTCTTT
CASSLYRATEAFF
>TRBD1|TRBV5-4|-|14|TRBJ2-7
TGTGCCAGCAGCTCCGGGGACAGGGCCTACGAGCAGTACTTC
CASSSGDRAYEQYF
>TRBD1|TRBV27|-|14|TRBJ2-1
TGTGCCGCGAGAGGACAGGGGGCGTATAATGAGCAGTTCTTC
CAARGQGAYNEQFF
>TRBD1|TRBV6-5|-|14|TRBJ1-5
TGTGCCAGCAGTCAAAACAGGGGGCATCAGCCCCAGCATTTT
CASSQNRGHQPQHF
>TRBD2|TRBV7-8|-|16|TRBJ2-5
TGTGCCAGCAGCTTATGGAGCCTAGCGGGGCAAGAGACCCAGTACTTC
CASSLWSLAGQETQYF
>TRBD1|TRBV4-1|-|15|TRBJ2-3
TGCGCCAGCAGCCCACCCCAACAGGGGACAGATACGCAGTATTTT
CASSPPQQGTDTQYF
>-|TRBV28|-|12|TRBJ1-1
TGTGCCAGCAGTTTTTATAGGGCGGAAGCTTTCTTT
CASSFYRAEAFF
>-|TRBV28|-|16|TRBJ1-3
TGTGCCAGCAGCCCCGGACTTTCCAGCTCTGGAAACACCATATATTTT
CASSPGLSSSGNTIYF
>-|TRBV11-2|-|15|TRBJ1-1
TGTGCCAGCAGCTTATGGAATAGAGAAACCACTGAAGCTTTCTTT
CASSLWNRETTEAFF
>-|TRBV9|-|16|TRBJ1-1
TGTGCCAGCAGCGTAGGAAGATCCATTATGAACACTGAAGCTTTCTTT
CASSVGRSIMNTEAFF
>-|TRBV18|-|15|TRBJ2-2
TGTGCCAGCTCACCACCGTCAGGGAACACCGGGGAGCTGTTTTTT
CASSPPSGNTGELFF
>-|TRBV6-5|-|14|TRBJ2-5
TGTGCCAGCAGTTATCGGGAAAACCAAGAGACCCAGTACTTC
CASSYRENQETQYF
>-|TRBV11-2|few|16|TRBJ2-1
TGTGCCAGCAGCTTTGGGGTAGGTGTGTGGGGAAATGAGCAGTTCTTC
CASSFGVGVWGNEQFF
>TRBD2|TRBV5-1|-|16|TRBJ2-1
TGCGCCAGCAGCTTGGTTGCGGGAGGCTCCTACAATGAGCAGTTCTTC
CASSLVAGGSYNEQFF
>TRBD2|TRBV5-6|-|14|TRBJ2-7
TGTGCCAGCAGCGTGAGCGGGGTCCCCTACGAGCAGTACTTC
CASSVSGVPYEQYF
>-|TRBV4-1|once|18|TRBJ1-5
TGCGCCAGCAGCCAAGGTCCGCCAGTCCTTTATAGCAATCAGCCCCAGCATTTT
CASSQGPPVLYSNQPQHF
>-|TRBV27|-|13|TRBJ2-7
TGTGCCAGCAGTCAATCCAGGACCTACGAGCAGTACTTC
CASSQSRTYEQYF
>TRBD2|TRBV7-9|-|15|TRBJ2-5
TGTGCCAGCAGCTTGTCAGCGGGAGGGCCTAAGACCCAGTACTTC
CASSLSAGGPKTQYF
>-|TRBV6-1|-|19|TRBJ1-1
TGTGCCAGCAGTGGGGGGTCAGGGTATCTGTCATCCGTCTTGACTGAAGCTTTCTTT
CASSGGSGYLSSVLTEAFF
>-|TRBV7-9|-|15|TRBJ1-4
TGTGCCAGCAGCGCCCTGAGGGGAACTAATGAAAAACTGTTTTTT
CASSALRGTNEKLFF
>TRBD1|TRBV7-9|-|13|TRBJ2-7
TGTGCCAGCAGCTTGGGACAGGGTCCCGAGCAGTACTTC
CASSLGQGPEQYF
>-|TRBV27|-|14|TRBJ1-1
TGTGCCAGCAGTTCCGTGGGGCGGATCACTGAAGCTTTCTTT
CASSSVGRITEAFF
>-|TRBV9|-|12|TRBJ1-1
TGTGCCAGCAGCGGAAGCGGGGTTGAAGCTTTCTTT
CASSGSGVEAFF
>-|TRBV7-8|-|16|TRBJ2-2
TGTGCCAGCAGCTTAGGTATGGGAGTGGACGCCGGGGAGCTGTTTTTT
CASSLGMGVDAGELFF
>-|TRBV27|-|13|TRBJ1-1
TGTGCCAGCAGTTTATGGGGGAACACTGAAGCTTTCTTT
CASSLWGNTEAFF
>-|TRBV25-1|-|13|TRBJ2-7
TGTGCCAGCAGTCCGTATAGCTCCTACGAGCAGTACTTC
CASSPYSSYEQYF
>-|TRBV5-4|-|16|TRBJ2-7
TGTGCCAGCAGCTTGGGACAGGAAATGATATCCTACGAGCAGTACTTC
CASSLGQEMISYEQYF
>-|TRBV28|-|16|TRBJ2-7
TGTGCCAGCAGGGGGCCCCAGGAGGTACCCTCCTACGAGCAGTACTTC
CASRGPQEVPSYEQYF
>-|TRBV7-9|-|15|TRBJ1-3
TGTGCCAGCAGCTTAGTTGACAGCTCTGGAAACACCATATATTTT
CASSLVDSSGNTIYF
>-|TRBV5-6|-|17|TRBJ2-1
TGTGCCAGCAGCTTGGTGTGGGCAGGGAGCTCCTACAATGAGCAGTTCTTC
CASSLVWAGSSYNEQFF